A single sample gave rise to the 12 T cell receptor beta chains below, sequenced in a study of blood T cell repertoires in COVID-19. The method was immunoSEQ multiplex PCR; TCRdb's version includes in-frame clones alone and lacks a portion of them. The table records approximately 82,000 clones, almost 95% of them present only once. Sequencing input: peripheral blood. Source of these receptors: a woman aged 60 to 75 with active COVID-19.

The V and J genes are TRBV7-9 and TRBJ1-1; the match to TRBD1 covers 8 bases. Germline V gene data show CDR1 as SEHNR and CDR2 as FQNEAQ (reference sequence). Losses at the gene ends were 5 bases for V and 4 bases for J; bases not matched to a gene: 3. This CDR3 region has 13 residues. The CDR3 here is CASSITGGTEAFF. In DNA, the CDR3 is TGTGCCAGCAGCATTACAGGGGGCACTGAAGCTTTCTTT.

This clone was found once. The genes are TRBV20-1 and TRBJ1-6; a possible D gene is TRBD1 (5 bases). V lost 3 bases, J lost 8 bases, and 17 bases lay in between. The CDR3 loop spans 15 amino acids. Germline V CDR1 and CDR2: DFQATT, SNEGSKA (reference sequence). The CDR3 reads CSASTQGRMDSPLHF. CDR3 nucleotide sequence: TGCAGTGCTAGTACTCAGGGTAGGATGGATTCACCCCTCCACTTT.

This clone was recorded only once. This rearrangement joins TRBV28 to TRBJ1-4, with D unresolved. The CDR3 is 12 residues long. V was trimmed by 11 bases and J by 8 bases, leaving 15 bases between them. CDR1 and CDR2 from the germline V gene are MDHEN and SYDVKM. The CDR3 region is CAAGSRREKLFF. DNA of the CDR3: TGTGCCGCGGGGTCTCGGAGGGAAAAACTGTTTTTT.

The chain couples TRBV7-9 to TRBJ1-2, with TRBD1 matching 9 bases. V lost 5 bases and J lost 8; bases outside the gene matches: 12. The germline CDR1 and CDR2 sequences are SEHNR and FQNEAQ (reference sequence). The CDR3 has 15 residues. In nucleotides, the CDR3 is TGTGCCAGCAGCCTGAACCTAGGACAGGGGAAGGGCTACACCTTC. Protein: CASSLNLGQGKGYTF.

The chain employs TRBV7-6 and TRBJ2-7; D is possibly TRBD1 (5 bases). Germline CDR1 reads SGHVS; CDR2 reads FNYEAQ. V lost 5 bases, J lost 6 bases, and 11 bases lay in between. The CDR3 totals 12 residues. Here the CDR3 reads CASSDRGSEQYF. CDR3 in DNA: TGTGCCAGCAGCGATAGGGGATCCGAGCAGTACTTC.

V is TRBV7-8 and J is TRBJ2-2, with 15 bases lining up with TRBD2. Looked up from germline, CDR1 is SGHVS and CDR2 is FQNEAQ. Trimming removed 6 bases from V and 8 bases from J; junction bases left unmatched: 16. This CDR3 comprises 19 residues. The chain's CDR3 is CASSFGVGLAGGLAGELFF. CDR3 coding DNA: TGTGCCAGCAGTTTTGGGGTGGGACTAGCGGGGGGCCTGGCTGGGGAGCTGTTTTTT.

The chain combines TRBV2 with TRBJ1-6; TRBD1 is a possible D gene (6 bases). Deletions cut 2 bases from V and 7 bases from J, with 12 bases between. Germline-derived CDR1 and CDR2 are SNHLY and FYNNEI. This CDR3 has 15 residues. CDR3 residues: CASSEQGTLNSPLHF. The CDR3 DNA sequence: TGTGCCAGCAGTGAACAGGGGACCCTAAATTCACCCCTCCACTTT.

This clone was picked up one time. The chain combines TRBV5-4 with TRBJ2-1; 13 nucleotides agree with TRBD2. The CDR3 loop spans 16 amino acids. With 0 bases clipped from V and 8 bases from J, the junction kept 5 bases outside the gene matches. Germline V lookup: CDR1 SGHNT, CDR2 YYREEE (reference sequence). The CDR3 DNA reads TGTGCCAGCAGCTTGGGCGGGACTAGCGGGAAGGATGAGCAGTTCTTC. Translation: CASSLGGTSGKDEQFF.

The V and J genes are TRBV6-6 and TRBJ2-3, with D unclear. V was pared by 5 bases and J by 3 bases, with 9 bases between. The CDR3 runs to 13 residues. Germline assignment: CDR1 MNHNY and CDR2 SVGAGI (reference sequence). This chain's CDR3 is CASSPPGTDTQYF. In DNA form, the CDR3 reads TGTGCCAGCAGTCCCCCCGGGACAGATACGCAGTATTTT.

This clone showed up just once. The chain has TRBV4-3 and TRBJ2-1, with D maybe TRBD2 (6 bases). The length of the CDR3 is 16 residues. The germline gives CDR1 LGHNA, CDR2 YSLEER. Trimming stripped 2 bases from V and 7 bases from J, with 18 bases between. CDR3 sequence: CASSQWSSANLNEQFF. The CDR3 nucleotides read TGCGCCAGCAGCCAATGGTCTAGCGCCAATTTGAATGAGCAGTTCTTC.

The V gene is TRBV2, the J gene TRBJ1-1; weak D call: TRBD1 (6 bases). The V end was cut by 6 bases, the J end by 0 bases, with 11 bases between. Germline V CDR1 and CDR2: SNHLY, FYNNEI. The CDR3 consists of 14 residues. For the CDR3, the DNA is TGTGCCAGCAGGAGGACAGACATGAACACTGAAGCTTTCTTT. This translates into CASRRTDMNTEAFF.

The V call is TRBV6-6, the J call TRBJ2-7; possibly TRBD1 for D (6 bases). V gave up 2 bases and J gave up 6 bases, with 17 bases separating them. Per the germline V gene, CDR1 is MNHNY and CDR2 is SVGAGI (reference sequence). The CDR3 contains 15 residues. CDR3 DNA: TGTGCCAGCAGTTACGCCTGGGACACCCTAGGCGAGCAGTACTTC. Translating gives CASSYAWDTLGEQYF.